Below, 8 T cell receptor beta chains from the same sample are listed, as sequenced in a study of shared clonotypes between healthy human individuals. Sequencing was performed with immunoSEQ multiplex PCR; in TCRdb, only in-frame clones are kept and a portion is missing. The sample holds about 510,000 clones, 95% to 97% seen once. Sequencing was done on a sample of naive CD4+ T cells sorted from blood. The subset denotes: CD45RA+ positively selected. These receptors all stem from a woman in her thirties in good health.

This clone was counted a single time. The V and J genes are TRBV5-4 and TRBJ1-4; D not certain. V was shortened by 4 bases and J by 8 bases, with 15 bases between the two germline ends. Germline V gene data show CDR1 as SGHNT and CDR2 as YYREEE (reference sequence). The CDR3 has 14 residues. CDR3: CASSPEPSWEKLFF. The CDR3 DNA reads TGTGCCAGCAGCCCGGAGCCGAGTTGGGAAAAACTGTTTTTT.

The CDR3, as DNA: TGTGCCAGCAGTCCCGAAGGCGCCGAACGCGAGCAGTACTTC. Its protein is CASSPEGAEREQYF. The rearrangement uses TRBV28 and TRBJ2-7, with D unresolved. The germline V gene encodes CDR1 MDHEN and CDR2 SYDVKM. CDR3 length equals 14 residues. V dropped 5 bases and J dropped 6 bases, with 17 bases sitting between them.

The chain links TRBV4-2 to TRBJ2-1; 12 positions agree with TRBD1. CDR3 length: 15 residues. Losses at the gene ends were 3 bases for V and 7 bases for J; bases not matched to a gene: 4. The V gene's germline CDR1 is LGHNA and CDR2 YNFKEQ. CDR3 protein: CASSQAGQGANEQFF. The CDR3 region has the DNA TGTGCCAGCAGCCAGGCGGGACAGGGGGCTAATGAGCAGTTCTTC.

The CDR3: CASSITGLAGVETQYF. CDR3 nucleotides: TGTGCCAGCAGCATAACAGGACTAGCGGGAGTAGAGACCCAGTACTTC. The rearrangement joins TRBV27 to TRBJ2-5, with 13 bases that match TRBD2. Unmatched junction bases numbered 8, after V lost 6 bases and J lost 4 bases. Germline CDR1 and CDR2: MNHEY and SMNVEV (reference sequence). The CDR3 extends over 16 amino acids.

The chain has TRBV19 and TRBJ1-5; D gene uncertain. The germline V and J ends were trimmed by 0 bases and 5 bases, with 8 bases remaining between them. Germline loops: CDR1 LNHDA, CDR2 SQIVND (reference sequence). The CDR3 runs to 14 residues. CDR3 sequence (DNA): TGTGCCAGTAGTATAGAGGGAGGAGATCAGCCCCAGCATTTT. This encodes CASSIEGGDQPQHF.

J is TRBJ2-2 and V is TRBV18, with 8 bases fitting TRBD1. CDR1 is KGHSH, CDR2 LQKENI, per germline. V was clipped by 3 bases and J by 5 bases; unmatched bases: 5. There are 15 residues in the CDR3. The CDR3 nucleotides are TGTGCCAGCTCACCGGACAGGGTTGGGACCGGGGAGCTGTTTTTT. Translating gives CASSPDRVGTGELFF.

CDR3 in DNA: TGTGCCAGCAGTTACCAGGGACAGGAATACTACGAGCAGTACTTC. Translating it yields CASSYQGQEYYEQYF. V gene TRBV6-5 combines with J gene TRBJ2-7, with 8 bases fitting TRBD1. The CDR3 is 15 residues long. With 2 bases clipped from V and 3 bases from J, the junction kept 6 bases outside the gene matches. Germline CDR1 reads MNHEY; CDR2 reads SVGAGI.

The sample holds one count of this clone. The chain employs TRBV27 and TRBJ2-6, with D uncertain. CDR1 is MNHEY, CDR2 SMNVEV, per germline (reference sequence). The CDR3 covers 15 residues. V was trimmed by 5 bases and J by 0 bases, leaving 8 bases between them. This CDR3 is CASSQTASGANVLTF. The CDR3 DNA reads as TGTGCCAGCAGTCAGACGGCCTCTGGGGCCAACGTCCTGACTTTC.